This T cell receptor beta chain was sequenced in a study of OX40 agonist ivuxolimab in advanced cancers. Per germline, CDR1 WSHSY and CDR2 SAAADI. The CDR3 has 11 amino acids. The V end was cut by 4 bases, the J end by 1 base, with 2 bases between. Only a few counts were recorded for this clone. Blood sampling was done at baseline, cycle 4 day 1, and cycle 7 day 1. Profiling relied on immunoSEQ multiplex PCR, and the TCRdb table lists in-frame clones only, not all of them. This table has under 20,000 clones, about 80% appearing once. This TCR came from an adult with an advanced solid tumor such as melanoma, head and neck, liver or kidney cancer. Sequenced here: CD4+ or CD8+ T cells sorted from blood, sampled in a trial of the OX40 agonist ivuxolimab. This chain joins TRBV10-2 and TRBJ2-7; D remains ambiguous. The CDR3: CASSASYEQYF. CDR3 DNA: TGCGCCAGCAGTGCTTCCTACGAGCAGTACTTC.